These T cell receptor beta chains were read from a single sample in a study of cytomegalovirus exposure and HLA in healthy donors. Produced via immunoSEQ multiplex PCR; TCRdb's table is partial and in-frame only. The sample contains fewer than 200,000 clones, 70% to 90% of which appear only once. Source material: PBMCs. The receptors derive from a woman aged 18-30 years in good health and CMV-seronegative. Both conserved end residues are part of each CDR3. D genes are given only for firm matches. Not all rows give a size; the values are once, few, many and, for expanded clones, a class.

V gene	clone size	J gene	D gene	CDR3 protein	CDR3 DNA
TRBV7-8	.	TRBJ1-2	.	CASSLEDRTGYGYTF	TGTGCCAGCAGCTTAGAAGACAGGACGGGATATGGCTACACCTTC
TRBV28	.	TRBJ1-2	.	CASNIQARHYGYTF	TGTGCCAGTAACATACAGGCGCGGCACTATGGCTACACCTTC
TRBV7-9	.	TRBJ1-1	.	CASSLEAGPGTEAFF	TGTGCCAGCAGCCTCGAGGCGGGGCCAGGTACTGAAGCTTTCTTT
TRBV9	once	TRBJ1-5	.	CASSSGNANQPQHF	TGTGCCAGCAGCTCAGGGAATGCCAATCAGCCCCAGCATTTT
TRBV30	.	TRBJ1-1	.	CAWSNRQNTEAFF	TGTGCCTGGAGCAACAGACAGAACACTGAAGCTTTCTTT
TRBV7-3	.	TRBJ1-1	.	CASSLQVYTEAFF	TGTGCCAGCAGCCTACAGGTTTACACTGAAGCTTTCTTT
TRBV15	few	TRBJ2-7	TRBD1	CATSRDIRTGHEQYF	TGTGCCACCAGCAGAGATATCCGGACAGGCCACGAGCAGTACTTC
TRBV28	.	TRBJ2-7	.	CASSFSRGQPYEQYF	TGTGCCAGCAGCTTCTCCCGGGGTCAGCCCTACGAGCAGTACTTC
TRBV29-1	.	TRBJ2-7	.	CSVFGRTHHYEQYF	TGCAGCGTTTTCGGTCGGACTCACCACTACGAGCAGTACTTC
TRBV6-1	.	TRBJ1-3	.	CAIFRGNTIYF	TGTGCCATTTTCCGGGGAAACACCATATATTTT
TRBV7-8	.	TRBJ1-1	.	CASSLGVPPNTEAFF	TGTGCCAGCAGCTTAGGAGTGCCCCCGAACACTGAAGCTTTCTTT
TRBV7-8	few	TRBJ2-2	.	CASSLGAPNTGELFF	TGTGCCAGCAGCTTGGGGGCGCCGAACACCGGGGAGCTGTTTTTT
TRBV10-1	.	TRBJ1-1	.	CASSLKRSVSGNAFF	TGCGCCAGCAGTCTTAAAAGGTCTGTATCGGGGAATGCTTTCTTT
TRBV5-8	once	TRBJ1-5	.	CASSLRSAQGQPQHF	TGTGCCAGCAGCTTACGCTCAGCACAGGGACAGCCCCAGCATTTT
TRBV2	.	TRBJ2-3	TRBD2	CASSDVLAGVSHF	TGTGCCAGCAGTGATGTGCTAGCGGGAGTCTCGCATTTT
TRBV28	.	TRBJ2-5	.	CASSRRGTRRPETQYF	TGTGCCAGCAGCCGAAGGGGGACCAGGAGGCCAGAGACCCAGTACTTC